This T cell receptor beta chain comes out of a study of cytomegalovirus exposure and HLA in healthy donors. Study in general: From donors who were HLA-typed, an early data release held 80 million to 85 million unique TCRs. Findings of the study overall: The sole available immune exposure information was CMV serostatus.

From germline, CDR1 is KGHSH and CDR2 LQKENI. Trimming stripped 3 bases from V and 0 bases from J, with 11 bases between. This CDR3 spans 15 amino acids. It was with 60 Vbeta and 13 Jbeta primers that the PCR ran. Profiling relied on immunoSEQ multiplex PCR, and the TCRdb table lists in-frame clones only, not all of them. The sample contains some 140,000 clones, roughly 74% of which appear only once. Comment on this clone: Its antigen is currently unknown.

The sequence was obtained from a man younger than 30 in good health and CMV-seronegative. V gene TRBV18 combines with J gene TRBJ1-1, with D perhaps TRBD1 (6 bases). Sequenced material: PBMCs. The CDR3 region is CASSPTTGLNTEAFF. CDR3 in DNA: TGTGCCAGCTCACCCACGACAGGTCTGAACACTGAAGCTTTCTTT.